The clone carrying this T cell receptor (beta chain) has only one observation. V was clipped by 1 base and J by 4 bases, with 7 bases between them. CDR1 is SGHTA and CDR2 is FQGNSA in the germline V gene. There are 13 residues in the CDR3. The source of the sample is a study of blood T cell repertoires in COVID-19. At the level of the study: Whether acute or convalescent, the COVID-19 samples came from the United States, Italy and Spain.

Assay used: immunoSEQ multiplex PCR; TCRdb lists only in-frame clones, some missing. The sample consists of about 50,000 clones, less than 85% of them appearing once. The clonotype originates from a man between 65 and 85 years old with active COVID-19. Sample: peripheral blood. This sequence joins TRBV7-2 and TRBJ1-2; D might be TRBD1 (5 bases). CDR3 sequence reads: CASSLGQLYGYTF. DNA of the CDR3: TGTGCCAGCAGCTTAGGACAGCTCTATGGCTACACCTTC.